This entry features one TCR beta chain sequence. Its cognate antigen is unknown. Germline V gene lookup returns CDR1 MNHEY and CDR2 SMNVEV (reference sequence). The V end lost 6 bases, the J end lost 2 bases, and 11 bases lay between the germline ends. The CDR3 loop spans 14 amino acids. This sample was included in a study of T cell responses to AZD1222 COVID-19 vaccine. Broader study findings: Elevations in Spike-specific TCR breadth and depth followed administration of two AZD1222 doses. At study baseline, merely six AZD1222 recipients were seropositive. Clonal diversity may have been underestimated, and the donors were mostly white British, with more females than males.

Profiling relied on immunoSEQ multiplex PCR, and the TCRdb table lists in-frame clones only, not all of them. Here the sample spans some 130,000 clones, roughly 91% being singletons. It was second doses at about 4 or about 12 weeks that were pooled. The chain links TRBV27 to TRBJ1-5, with D possibly TRBD1 on 5 matching bases. The source is an adult who received the AZD1222 COVID-19 vaccine. Sequenced here: peripheral blood, sampled 28 days after the second AZD1222 dose. CDR3 region: CASSPVRGNQPQHF. CDR3 sequence (DNA): TGTGCCAGCAGCCCTGTCAGGGGCAATCAGCCCCAGCATTTT.